Below are 25 T cell receptor beta chains sequenced from a single sample in a study of human T cells and chemical hapten exposure (dated by TCRdb to about 2021). The sample's time point label is to be understood as: patch test 2, 6 weeks after DPC sensitization. The treatment or condition label here, explained by the study, means: therapeutic diphenylcyclopropenone sensitization with weekly scalp DPC. Receptor amplification or capture employed RACE. Sequencer: NextSeq 500. TCRdb ran its own pipeline on the public reads, namely fastp trimming at Q25 and MiXCR clone calling, and kept in-frame beta chains. Each CDR3 protein gets just one entry, which takes the most common genes and DNA from the rows behind it. This sample comprises approximately 80,000 distinct CDR3 sequences, roughly 10% of them detected only once. The ten top clones hold 2% to 2.5% of the sample. Sequencing used whole blood, obtained in connection with sensitization to the hapten diphenylcyclopropenone (DPC). Receptor source: a woman in her 30s with alopecia areata. Some clones in this sample may be carry-over from other donors' samples.

The rearrangement uses TRBV29-1 and TRBJ2-7, with D hard to call. The CDR3 loop spans 12 amino acids. Germline CDR1 reads SQVTM; CDR2 reads ANQGSEA. The V and J ends lost 5 bases and 6 bases respectively, with 14 bases between them. CDR3 loop: CSVTETSGEQYF. CDR3 bases: TGCAGCGTTACGGAGACTTCAGGCGAGCAGTACTTC.

This clonotype occurred many times. This chain uses TRBV11-2 with TRBJ2-7; 9 bases agree with TRBD1. Losses at the gene ends were 5 bases for V and 0 bases for J; bases not matched to a gene: 11. This CDR3 has 17 amino acids. Per germline, CDR1 SGHAT and CDR2 FQNNGV. CDR3 loop: CASSRQGGLESSYEQYF. DNA of the CDR3: TGTGCCAGCAGCCGACAGGGGGGATTGGAAAGCTCCTACGAGCAGTACTTC.

This clonotype was observed a few times. The gene calls are TRBV9 and TRBJ2-1; no firm D call. Trimming shortened V by 0 bases and J by 3 bases, and 7 bases separated the two germline ends. The CDR3 runs to 14 residues. Germline loops: CDR1 SGDLS, CDR2 YYNGEE. The DNA of the CDR3 is TGTGCCAGCAGCGTAGACCCAGACTACAATGAGCAGTTCTTC. Protein: CASSVDPDYNEQFF.

The chain is built from TRBV27 and TRBJ2-2; tentatively, D is TRBD1 (6 bases). CDR3 length: 14 amino acids. The V gene's germline CDR1 is MNHEY and CDR2 SMNVEV (reference sequence). V lost 6 bases, J lost 0 bases, and 8 bases lay in between. As DNA, the CDR3 is TGTGCCAGCAGGGGGACACCGAACACCGGGGAGCTGTTTTTT. It is translated as CASRGTPNTGELFF.

This clonotype was recorded at least ten times. V gene TRBV5-5 combines with J gene TRBJ2-2, with D perhaps TRBD2 (6 bases). The germline CDR1 and CDR2 sequences are SGHKS and YYEKEE (reference sequence). The CDR3 extends over 15 amino acids. Trimming cost V 5 bases and J 3 bases, with 14 bases left between them. CDR3 protein: CASSPGVGYTGELFF. In nucleotides, the CDR3 is TGTGCCAGCAGTCCGGGGGTGGGGTACACCGGGGAGCTGTTTTTT.

The table lists this clonotype with a few counts. V usage is TRBV7-9 and J usage is TRBJ2-3; TRBD1 matches at 9 bases. Germline V gene data show CDR1 as SEHNR and CDR2 as FQNEAQ (reference sequence). The junction had 7 bases not matched to a gene; V was cut back by 4 bases and J by 5 bases. The CDR3 length is 15 residues. CDR3 region: CASSSGTGPGDTQYF. DNA for the CDR3: TGTGCCAGCAGCTCCGGGACAGGGCCCGGAGATACGCAGTATTTT. The complete variable domain, with remaining parts taken from reference TRBV7-9 and TRBJ2-3, reads DTGVSQNPRHKITKRGQNVTFRCDPISEHNRLYWYRQTLGQGPEFLTYFQNEAQLEKSRLLSDRFSAERPKGSFSTLEIQRTEQGDSAMYLCASSSGTGPGDTQYFGPGTRLTVL.

There are many counts of this clonotype. The chain is built from TRBV19 and TRBJ1-2; D uncertain. Germline values: CDR1 LNHDA, CDR2 SQIVND (reference sequence). The germline V and J ends were trimmed by 3 bases and 0 bases, with 8 bases remaining between them. The CDR3 loop spans 14 amino acids. The CDR3 bases are TGTGCCAGTAGTATGGAGTCAGCTAACTATGGCTACACCTTC. Its translation is CASSMESANYGYTF.

This clonotype has just a few counts. The DNA for the CDR3 is TGTGCCAGCAGGCCCCCGGACCTTTACGAGCAGTACTTC. Encoded protein: CASRPPDLYEQYF. The V call is TRBV28, the J call TRBJ2-7, with D hard to call. Trimming cost V 6 bases and J 4 bases, with 13 bases left between them. Germline V gene lookup returns CDR1 MDHEN and CDR2 SYDVKM. This CDR3 is 13 amino acids long.

In regard to this clonotype: A clone one base away is much larger, so this may be a read error. The rearrangement links TRBV10-3 to TRBJ2-3, with a possible D match to TRBD2 (5 bases). Germline CDR1 is ENHRY and CDR2 is SYGVKD. The CDR3 is made up of 11 amino acids. The CDR3 loop is CAAVGADTQYF. In nucleotides, the CDR3 is TGTGCAGCGGTGGGAGCAGATACGCAGTATTTT.

This clonotype was seen a few times. The rearrangement joins TRBV11-2 to TRBJ1-5, with 8 bases aligning to TRBD1. Germline assignment: CDR1 SGHAT and CDR2 FQNNGV. The CDR3 is 19 amino acids. The ends lost 6 bases at V and 3 bases at J; junction bases unmatched: 19. CDR3 amino acids: CASSLPGQAPGSYNQPQHF. The CDR3 DNA sequence: TGTGCCAGCAGTTTACCGGGACAGGCCCCAGGCAGCTACAATCAGCCCCAGCATTTT.

This clonotype was seen at least ten times. The gene calls are TRBV2 and TRBJ2-7; the D is unclear. The V end was cut by 7 bases, the J end by 4 bases, with 11 bases between. From germline, CDR1 is SNHLY and CDR2 FYNNEI. The CDR3 extends over 12 amino acids. The CDR3 region is CASKWAGYEQYF. The CDR3 coding sequence is TGTGCCAGCAAATGGGCTGGATACGAGCAGTACTTC.

This clonotype has at least ten counts. V usage is TRBV6-2 or TRBV6-3 and J usage is TRBJ1-5; D perhaps matches TRBD1 (6 bases). CDR3 length: 16 amino acids. The ends were cut back, 5 bases at V and 4 bases at J, with 18 bases in the middle. Germline CDR1 reads MNHEY; CDR2 reads SVGEGT. In DNA form, the CDR3 reads TGTGCCAGCAGTCTACTGCAGGGGACGGGGAATCAGCCCCAGCATTTT. The encoded protein is CASSLLQGTGNQPQHF.

This clonotype occurred many times. V gene TRBV29-1 combines with J gene TRBJ2-1; 7 bases are a match to TRBD2. This CDR3 contains 14 residues. CDR1 is SQVTM, CDR2 ANQGSEA, per germline. V shed 3 bases, J shed 7 bases, and the junction held 9 bases outside the gene matches. CDR3 sequence: CSVDSAGVGNEQFF. The CDR3 bases are TGCAGCGTTGATTCGGCGGGAGTCGGTAATGAGCAGTTCTTC.

Ten or more counts support this clonotype. The chain is built from TRBV6-5 and TRBJ2-1; 10 bases align to TRBD2. Germline V gene data show CDR1 as MNHEY and CDR2 as SVGAGI. There are 15 residues in the CDR3. V lost 6 bases and J lost 1; bases outside the gene matches: 3. CDR3 amino acids: CASRALAGSYNEQFF. The DNA for the CDR3 is TGTGCCAGCAGGGCACTAGCGGGATCCTACAATGAGCAGTTCTTC.

This clonotype appeared many times. The rearrangement joins TRBV5-5 to TRBJ2-7; TRBD1 matches at 7 bases. The germline CDR1 and CDR2 sequences are SGHKS and YYEKEE (reference sequence). This CDR3 has 14 residues. Trimming at V came to 0 bases and at J to 3 bases, leaving 3 bases not matched to a gene. Here the CDR3 reads CASSLEDRYYEQYF. The CDR3 bases are TGTGCCAGCAGCTTGGAGGACAGGTACTACGAGCAGTACTTC.

The chain employs TRBV6-1 and TRBJ2-3; no firm D call. CDR1 and CDR2 (germline): MNHNS, SASEGT. V was clipped by 2 bases and J by 5 bases, with 17 bases between them. The CDR3 covers 16 residues. CDR3 sequence: CASSEPWAAAGDTQYF. For the CDR3, the DNA is TGTGCCAGCAGTGAACCTTGGGCTGCCGCCGGAGATACGCAGTATTTT.

This clonotype has at least ten counts. The chain employs TRBV2 and TRBJ1-4; D not resolved. The V end was cut by 4 bases, the J end by 0 bases, with 6 bases between. Per germline, CDR1 SNHLY and CDR2 FYNNEI. The CDR3 spans 14 residues. CDR3 sequence reads: CASSGPATNEKLFF. Here the CDR3 DNA reads TGTGCCAGCAGTGGACCGGCAACTAATGAAAAACTGTTTTTT. Based on the CDR3 plus reference TRBV2 and TRBJ1-4, the full variable domain is EPEVTQTPSHQVTQMGQEVILRCVPISNHLYFYWYRQILGQKVEFLVSFYNNEISEKSEIFDDQFSVERPDGSNFTLKIRSTKLEDSAMYFCASSGPATNEKLFFGSGTQLSVL.

This clonotype turned up a few times. The rearrangement uses TRBV7-8 and TRBJ1-4; D gene uncertain. The CDR3 runs 16 residues. V gave up 1 base and J gave up 0 bases, with 9 bases separating them. Germline V gene sequence: CDR1 SGHVS, CDR2 FQNEAQ. The chain's CDR3 is CASSLGYQATNEKLFF. Here the CDR3 DNA reads TGTGCCAGCAGCTTAGGCTATCAGGCAACTAATGAAAAACTGTTTTTT.

This clonotype was counted ten times or more. The chain is built from TRBV9 and TRBJ2-1; D call uncertain. The germline V gene has CDR1 SGDLS and CDR2 YYNGEE. This CDR3 has 13 residues. V was pared by 0 bases and J by 3 bases, with 4 bases between. The CDR3 sequence: CASSVGDYNEQFF. CDR3 nucleotide sequence: TGTGCCAGCAGCGTAGGGGACTACAATGAGCAGTTCTTC.

The genes are TRBV2 and TRBJ1-1; D might be TRBD1 (5 bases). Trimming removed 7 bases at V and 1 base at J, with 16 bases between. The CDR3 sequence is 15 residues long. From germline, CDR1 is SNHLY and CDR2 FYNNEI. The CDR3 sequence: CASIPRRQGNTEAFF. The CDR3 DNA sequence: TGTGCCAGCATCCCAAGACGGCAGGGGAACACTGAAGCTTTCTTT.

The sample holds many counts of this clonotype. The chain combines TRBV5-4 with TRBJ2-3, with 12 bases that match TRBD1. The CDR3 is 17 amino acids. After removal of 2 bases from V and 7 bases from J, the junction contained 11 bases not matched to a gene. Germline V gene lookup returns CDR1 SGHNT and CDR2 YYREEE (reference sequence). The chain's CDR3 is CASSLADGTGGLNTQYF. The DNA of the CDR3 is TGTGCCAGCAGCTTAGCAGACGGGACAGGGGGCCTGAATACGCAGTATTTT.

The CDR3 nucleotides read TGTGCCATTACCCGACGACAGGGGCTCACAGATACGCAGTATTTT. Its protein is CAITRRQGLTDTQYF. The chain is built from TRBV6-2 or TRBV6-3 and TRBJ2-3; 8 bases align to TRBD1. The CDR3 runs to 15 residues. Germline V gene lookup returns CDR1 MNHEY and CDR2 SVGEGT. V was clipped by 10 bases and J by 2 bases; unmatched bases: 11.

This clonotype was seen ten or more times. The J gene is TRBJ2-6, the V gene TRBV12-3 or TRBV12-4; D is uncertain. V was clipped by 3 bases and J by 3 bases, with 9 bases between them. The CDR3 spans 15 residues. As DNA, the CDR3 is TGTGCCAGCAGTTTGGACGGCTTTGGGGCCAACGTCCTGACTTTC. It translates to CASSLDGFGANVLTF.

This clonotype was counted ten times or more. One end of the junction varies from germline; a read error may be responsible. This sequence joins TRBV9 and TRBJ2-5; D could derive from TRBD1 or TRBD2 (5 bases each). CDR3 length: 12 amino acids. Germline-derived CDR1 and CDR2 are SGDLS and YYNGEE. CDR3 sequence (DNA): TGTGCCAGCAGCGTCCAGACCGGGGCCCTGGCCTTC. Translating gives CASSVQTGALAF.

This clonotype was observed at least ten times. The chain recombines TRBV27 with TRBJ2-5; D call uncertain. Between the trimmed V and J ends, which lost 5 bases and 1 base, there was a span of 14 bases. The CDR3 contains 15 residues. The germline V gene has CDR1 MNHEY and CDR2 SMNVEV (reference sequence). The chain's CDR3 is CASSPRYLPQETQYF. The DNA for the CDR3 is TGTGCCAGCAGTCCCCGATATCTTCCCCAAGAGACCCAGTACTTC.